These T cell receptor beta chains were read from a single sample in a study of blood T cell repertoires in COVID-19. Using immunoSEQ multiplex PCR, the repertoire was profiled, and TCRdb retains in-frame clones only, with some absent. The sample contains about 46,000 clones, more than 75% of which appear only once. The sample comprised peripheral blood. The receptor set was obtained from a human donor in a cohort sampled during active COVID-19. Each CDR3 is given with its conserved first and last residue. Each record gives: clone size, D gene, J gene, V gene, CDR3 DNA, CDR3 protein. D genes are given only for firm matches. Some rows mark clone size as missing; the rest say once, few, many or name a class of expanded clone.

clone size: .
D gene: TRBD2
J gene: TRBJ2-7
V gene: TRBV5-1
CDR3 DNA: TGCGCCAGCAGCTTGGGGACTAGCGGATACGAGCAGTACTTC
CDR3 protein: CASSLGTSGYEQYF

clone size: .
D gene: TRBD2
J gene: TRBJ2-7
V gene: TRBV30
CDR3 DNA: TGTGCCTGGAGTGAGACTAGCGGCTACGAGCAGTACTTC
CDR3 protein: CAWSETSGYEQYF

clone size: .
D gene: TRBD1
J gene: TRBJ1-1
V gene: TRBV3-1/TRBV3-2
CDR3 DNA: TGTGCCAGCAGCCCAAAGACAGGGATGGCTGAAGCTTTCTTT
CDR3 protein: CASSPKTGMAEAFF

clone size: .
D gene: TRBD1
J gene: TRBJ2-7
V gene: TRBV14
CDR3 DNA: TGTGCCAGCAGCCAAGATATCAGGACAGGGTCCTACGAGCAGTACTTC
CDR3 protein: CASSQDIRTGSYEQYF

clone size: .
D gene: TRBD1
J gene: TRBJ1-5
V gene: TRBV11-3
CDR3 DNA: TGTGCCAGCAGCTTAGACGGGAGGGGGCCCAATCAGCCCCAGCATTTT
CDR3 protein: CASSLDGRGPNQPQHF

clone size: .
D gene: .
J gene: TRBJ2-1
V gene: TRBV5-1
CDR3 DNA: TGCGCCAGCAGCTTTTACTCCGGTGAGCAGTTCTTC
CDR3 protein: CASSFYSGEQFF

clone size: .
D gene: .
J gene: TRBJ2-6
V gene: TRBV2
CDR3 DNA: TGTGCCAGCAGTGATCGTGGGCACGGGGCCAACGTCCTGACTTTC
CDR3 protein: CASSDRGHGANVLTF

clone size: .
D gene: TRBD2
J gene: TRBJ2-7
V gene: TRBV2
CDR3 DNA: TGTGCCAGCAGTGAATTAGCGGGAGAGGCGTACTTC
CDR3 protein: CASSELAGEAYF

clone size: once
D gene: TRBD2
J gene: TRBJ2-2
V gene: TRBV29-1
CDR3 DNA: TGCAGCGTTGAAGAGCTGGTAGCGGGAGGGCCTGGCGGGGAGCTGTTTTTT
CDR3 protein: CSVEELVAGGPGGELFF

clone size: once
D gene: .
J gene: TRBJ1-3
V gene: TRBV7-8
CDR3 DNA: TGTGCCAGCAGCCCAACCCTCATAGACGGGGGAAACACCATATATTTT
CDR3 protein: CASSPTLIDGGNTIYF

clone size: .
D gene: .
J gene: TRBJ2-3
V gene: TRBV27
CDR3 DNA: TGTGCCAGCAGGCGAGAGGGACTTCTCACAGATACGCAGTATTTT
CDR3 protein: CASRREGLLTDTQYF

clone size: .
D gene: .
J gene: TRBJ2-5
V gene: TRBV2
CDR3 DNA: TGTGCCAGCAGTCCCCGGGACTCCCAAGAGACCCAGTACTTC
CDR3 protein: CASSPRDSQETQYF

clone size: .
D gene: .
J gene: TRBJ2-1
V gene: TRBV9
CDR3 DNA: TGTGCCAGCAGCGTAGGAGATGAGCAGTTCTTC
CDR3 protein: CASSVGDEQFF

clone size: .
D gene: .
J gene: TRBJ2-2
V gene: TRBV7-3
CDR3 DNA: TGTGCCAGCAGCTCGAGTGGGAACACCGGGGAGCTGTTTTTT
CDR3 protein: CASSSSGNTGELFF

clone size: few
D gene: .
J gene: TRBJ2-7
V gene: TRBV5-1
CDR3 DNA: TGCGCCAGCAGCTTGACAACAGAAACCTACGAGCAGTACTTC
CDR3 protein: CASSLTTETYEQYF

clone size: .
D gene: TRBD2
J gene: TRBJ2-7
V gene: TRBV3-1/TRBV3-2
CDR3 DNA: TGTGCCAGCAGCCAAGATAAGAGCGGGAGGGGGTACGAGCAGTACTTC
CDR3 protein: CASSQDKSGRGYEQYF

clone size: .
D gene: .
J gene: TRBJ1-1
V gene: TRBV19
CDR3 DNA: TGTGCCAGTAGTATCTCATCAGGGCGTTATGCGAACACTGAAGCTTTCTTT
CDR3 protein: CASSISSGRYANTEAFF

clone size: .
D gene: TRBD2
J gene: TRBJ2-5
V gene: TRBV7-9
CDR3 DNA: TGTGCCAGCAGCGCTAGCGGGGGACAAGAGACCCAGTACTTC
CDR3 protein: CASSASGGQETQYF

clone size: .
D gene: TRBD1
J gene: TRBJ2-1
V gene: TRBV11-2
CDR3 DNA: TGTGCCAGCAGCCCAGGGACAGCGGCTGAGCAGTTCTTC
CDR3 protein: CASSPGTAAEQFF

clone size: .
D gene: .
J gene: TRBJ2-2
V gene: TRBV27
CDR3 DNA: TGTGCCAGCAGTTTGGGTATCGGGGGAACCGGGGAGCTGTTTTTT
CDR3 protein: CASSLGIGGTGELFF

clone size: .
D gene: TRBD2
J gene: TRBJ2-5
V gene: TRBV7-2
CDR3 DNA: TGTGCCAGCAGCCACCCGGGACTAGCGGGGGCCCCCAGTCACCCCCAGTACTTC
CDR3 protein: CASSHPGLAGAPSHPQYF

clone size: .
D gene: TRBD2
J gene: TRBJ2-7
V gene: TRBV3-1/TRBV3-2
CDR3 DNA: TGTGCCAGCAGCCAACAACTAGCGGAGACCTACGAGCAGTACTTC
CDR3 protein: CASSQQLAETYEQYF

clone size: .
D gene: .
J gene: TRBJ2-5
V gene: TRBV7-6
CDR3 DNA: TGTGCCAGCAGCAACACCGGCGGGTTGTACCAAGAGACCCAGTACTTC
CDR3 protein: CASSNTGGLYQETQYF

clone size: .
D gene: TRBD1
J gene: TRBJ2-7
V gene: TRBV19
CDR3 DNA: TGTGCCAGTAGTATAGAAGGGACAGGGGGCAGGGAGCAGTACTTC
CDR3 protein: CASSIEGTGGREQYF

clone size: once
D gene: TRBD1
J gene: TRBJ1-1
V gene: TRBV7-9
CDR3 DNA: TGTGCCAGCAGCTTAGTCGGGACAGGGGGCACTGAAGCTTTCTTT
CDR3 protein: CASSLVGTGGTEAFF

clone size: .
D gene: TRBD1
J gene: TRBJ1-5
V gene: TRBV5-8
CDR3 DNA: TGTGCCAGCAGCAACGACCAGGGGGCTTCCCCCAGTCAGCCCCAGCATTTT
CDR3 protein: CASSNDQGASPSQPQHF

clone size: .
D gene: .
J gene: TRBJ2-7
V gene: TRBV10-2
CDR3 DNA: TGCGCCACCCAGGCGTCGGGATCCTACGAGCAGTACTTC
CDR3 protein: CATQASGSYEQYF

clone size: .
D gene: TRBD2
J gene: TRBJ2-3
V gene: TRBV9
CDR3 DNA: TGTGCCAGCAGCCCCCCCGCTTTGTTGAGCGGGGGGGGACCAGATACGCAGTATTTT
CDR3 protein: CASSPPALLSGGGPDTQYF

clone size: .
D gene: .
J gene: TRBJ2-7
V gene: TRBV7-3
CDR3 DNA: TGTGCCAGCAGCTTATTGACAGGCGGCGAGCAGTACTTC
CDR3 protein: CASSLLTGGEQYF

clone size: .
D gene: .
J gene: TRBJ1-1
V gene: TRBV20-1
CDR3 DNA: TGCAGTGCTAGTGTAGCCGTAGACACTGAAGCTTTCTTT
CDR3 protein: CSASVAVDTEAFF

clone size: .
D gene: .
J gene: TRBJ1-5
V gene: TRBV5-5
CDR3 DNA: TGTGCCAGCAGCTTGGCGGGGACTCTCGATCAGCCCCAGCATTTT
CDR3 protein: CASSLAGTLDQPQHF

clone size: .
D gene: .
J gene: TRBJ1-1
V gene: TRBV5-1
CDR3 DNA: TGCGCCAGCAGGGGGAGGGTGAACACTGAAGCTTTCTTT
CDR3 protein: CASRGRVNTEAFF

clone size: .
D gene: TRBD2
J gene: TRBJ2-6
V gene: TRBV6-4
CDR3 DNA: TGTGCCAGCAGTGACTCCGTCGCTAGCGGTGGGGCCAACGTCCTGACTTTC
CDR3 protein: CASSDSVASGGANVLTF

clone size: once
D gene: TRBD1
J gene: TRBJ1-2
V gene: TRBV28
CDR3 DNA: TGTGCCAGCAGTTTGCATCCGGGACAGAACTATGGCTACACCTTC
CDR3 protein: CASSLHPGQNYGYTF

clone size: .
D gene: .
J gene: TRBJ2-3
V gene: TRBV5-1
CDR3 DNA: TGCGCCAGCAGCCACGGGGGACTTTCAGCAGATACGCAGTATTTT
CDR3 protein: CASSHGGLSADTQYF

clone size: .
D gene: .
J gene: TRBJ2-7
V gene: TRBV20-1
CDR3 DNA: TGCAGTGCTCACCGGTCCGACGAGCAGTACTTC
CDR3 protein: CSAHRSDEQYF

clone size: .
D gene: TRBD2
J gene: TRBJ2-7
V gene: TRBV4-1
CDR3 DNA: TGCGCCAGCAGCGAGCGGGGGTACCCCTACGAGCAGTACTTC
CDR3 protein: CASSERGYPYEQYF

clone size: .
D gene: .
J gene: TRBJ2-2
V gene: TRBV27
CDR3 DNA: TGTGCCAGCAGGCGAAACACCGGGGAGCTGTTTTTT
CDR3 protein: CASRRNTGELFF

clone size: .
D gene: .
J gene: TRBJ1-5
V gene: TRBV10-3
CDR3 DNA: TGTGCCATCAGCTCAACGGGGGATAGCAATCAGCCCCAGCATTTT
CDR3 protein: CAISSTGDSNQPQHF

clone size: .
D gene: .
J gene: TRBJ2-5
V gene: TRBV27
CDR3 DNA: TGTGCCAGCAGTCGGACTACCCCGTACCAAGAGACCCAGTACTTC
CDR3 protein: CASSRTTPYQETQYF

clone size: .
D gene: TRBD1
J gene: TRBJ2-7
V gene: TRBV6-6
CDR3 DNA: TGTGCCAGCAGTTACGAGGGACAGGGCTCCTACGAGCAGTACTTC
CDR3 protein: CASSYEGQGSYEQYF

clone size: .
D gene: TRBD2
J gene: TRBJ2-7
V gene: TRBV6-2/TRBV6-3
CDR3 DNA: TGTGCCAGCAGTCGGACTAGCGGGAACACAGAGCAGTACTTC
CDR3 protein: CASSRTSGNTEQYF

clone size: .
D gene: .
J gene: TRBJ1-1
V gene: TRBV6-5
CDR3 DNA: TGTGCCAGCACTCATCGGGGCACTGAAGCTTTCTTT
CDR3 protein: CASTHRGTEAFF

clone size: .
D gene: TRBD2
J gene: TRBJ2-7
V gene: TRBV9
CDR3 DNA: TGTGCCAGCAGCCTCACTAGCGGGGGATCCGGCGAGCAGTACTTC
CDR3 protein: CASSLTSGGSGEQYF

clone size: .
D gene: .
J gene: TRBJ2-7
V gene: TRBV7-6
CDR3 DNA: TGTGCCAGCAGCTTATATATGCCGGAAGGACAACTACCCGGCTCCTACGAGCAGTACTTC
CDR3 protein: CASSLYMPEGQLPGSYEQYF